Below are 2 T cell receptor beta chains sequenced from a single sample in a study of blood T cell repertoires in COVID-19. TCRdb's copy holds only in-frame clones and misses some; the assay was immunoSEQ multiplex PCR. The sample lists about 250,000 clones, 75% to 90% seen once, with approximately 4% in the top ten. Sequenced: PBMCs or T cells enriched from blood (not recorded which). The receptors were sampled from a woman aged 25 to 45 who had recovered from COVID-19.

The gene calls are TRBV7-9 and TRBJ2-2, with a tentative D call TRBD2 (7 bases). Trimming cost V 2 bases and J 2 bases, with 12 bases left between them. CDR1 and CDR2 from the germline V gene are SEHNR and FQNEAQ (reference sequence). The CDR3 contains 16 residues. The CDR3 DNA reads TGTGCCAGCAGCTTATTGGCGGGGGCCAACACCGGGGAGCTGTTTTTT. This codes for CASSLLAGANTGELFF.

The chain has TRBV19 and TRBJ2-1; 11 positions match TRBD2. The CDR3 has 15 amino acids. The ends lost 6 bases at V and 7 bases at J; junction bases unmatched: 8. The germline V gene has CDR1 LNHDA and CDR2 SQIVND (reference sequence). CDR3 bases: TGTGCCAGTAGCCTACTAGCGGGAGTCTGGAATGAGCAGTTCTTC. It yields the protein CASSLLAGVWNEQFF.